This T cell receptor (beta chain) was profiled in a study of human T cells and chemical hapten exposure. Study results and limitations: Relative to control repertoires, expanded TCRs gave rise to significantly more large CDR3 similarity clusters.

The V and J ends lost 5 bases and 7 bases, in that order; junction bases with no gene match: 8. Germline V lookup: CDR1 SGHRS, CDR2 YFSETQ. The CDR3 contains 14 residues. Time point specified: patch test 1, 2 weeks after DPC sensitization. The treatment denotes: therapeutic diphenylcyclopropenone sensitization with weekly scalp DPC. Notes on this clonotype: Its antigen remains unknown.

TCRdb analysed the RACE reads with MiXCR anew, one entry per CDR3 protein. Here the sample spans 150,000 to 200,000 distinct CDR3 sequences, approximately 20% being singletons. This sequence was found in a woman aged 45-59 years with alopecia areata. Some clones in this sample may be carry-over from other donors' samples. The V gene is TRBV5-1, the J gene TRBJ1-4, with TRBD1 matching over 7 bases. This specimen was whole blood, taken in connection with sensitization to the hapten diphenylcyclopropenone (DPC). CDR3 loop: CASRSGTASEKLFF. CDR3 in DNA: TGCGCCAGCAGGTCCGGGACAGCGAGTGAAAAACTGTTTTTT. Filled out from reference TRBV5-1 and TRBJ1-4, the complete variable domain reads KAGVTQTPRYLIKTRGQQVTLSCSPISGHRSVSWYQQTPGQGLQFLFEYFSETQRNKGNFPGRFSGRQFSNSRSEMNVSTLELGDSALYLCASRSGTASEKLFFGSGTQLSVL.